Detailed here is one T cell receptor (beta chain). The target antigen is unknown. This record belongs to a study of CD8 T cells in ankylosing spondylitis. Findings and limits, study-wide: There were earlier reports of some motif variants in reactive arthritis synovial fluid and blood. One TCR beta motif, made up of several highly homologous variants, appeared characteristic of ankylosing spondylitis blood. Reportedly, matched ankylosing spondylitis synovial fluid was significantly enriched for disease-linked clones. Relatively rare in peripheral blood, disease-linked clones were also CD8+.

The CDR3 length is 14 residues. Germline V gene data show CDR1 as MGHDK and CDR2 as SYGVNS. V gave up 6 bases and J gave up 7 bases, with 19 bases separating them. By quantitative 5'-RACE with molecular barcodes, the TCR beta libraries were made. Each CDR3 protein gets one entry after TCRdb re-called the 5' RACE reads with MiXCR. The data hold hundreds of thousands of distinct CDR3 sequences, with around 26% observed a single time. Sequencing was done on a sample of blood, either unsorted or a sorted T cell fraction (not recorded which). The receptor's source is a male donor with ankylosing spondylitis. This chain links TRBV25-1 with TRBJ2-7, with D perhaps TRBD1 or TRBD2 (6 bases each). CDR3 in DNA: TGTGCCAGCAGCTTAGGAGGGGGTCGGGGGGAGCAGTACTTC. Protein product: CASSLGGGRGEQYF.